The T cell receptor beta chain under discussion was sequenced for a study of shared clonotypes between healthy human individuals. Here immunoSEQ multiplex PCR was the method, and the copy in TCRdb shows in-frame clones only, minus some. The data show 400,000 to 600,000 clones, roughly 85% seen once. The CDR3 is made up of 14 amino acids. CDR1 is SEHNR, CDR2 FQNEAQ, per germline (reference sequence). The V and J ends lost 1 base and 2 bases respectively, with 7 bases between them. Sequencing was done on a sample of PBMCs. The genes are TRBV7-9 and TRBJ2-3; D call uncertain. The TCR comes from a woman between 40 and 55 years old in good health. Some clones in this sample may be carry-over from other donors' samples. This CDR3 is CASSLVANTDTQYF. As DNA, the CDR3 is TGTGCCAGCAGCTTAGTCGCGAACACAGATACGCAGTATTTT.